This paragraph covers one TCR beta chain sequence. The sample belongs to a study of blood T cells in healthy people across ages. Samples each had at least 5 micrograms of total RNA extracted. V lost 7 bases, J lost 7 bases, and 19 bases lay in between. Looked up from germline, CDR1 is MNHNS and CDR2 is SASEGT. The CDR3 is 14 amino acids. The use of a sample-barcoded 5' primer and a J-beta primer mix characterized a second PCR of roughly 7 to 12 cycles. Via MiXCR, TCRdb re-called the 5' RACE reads, giving one row per CDR3 protein. The repertoire holds roughly 2 million distinct CDR3 sequences, with around half as singletons.

This TCR derives from a woman in her forties in good health. Sequencing was done on a sample of blood. The chain links TRBV6-1 to TRBJ1-1, with a possible D match to TRBD1 (5 bases). The CDR3 loop is CASTFTGGVSEAFF. The CDR3 DNA is TGTGCCAGCACCTTTACGGGAGGGGTAAGTGAAGCTTTCTTT.